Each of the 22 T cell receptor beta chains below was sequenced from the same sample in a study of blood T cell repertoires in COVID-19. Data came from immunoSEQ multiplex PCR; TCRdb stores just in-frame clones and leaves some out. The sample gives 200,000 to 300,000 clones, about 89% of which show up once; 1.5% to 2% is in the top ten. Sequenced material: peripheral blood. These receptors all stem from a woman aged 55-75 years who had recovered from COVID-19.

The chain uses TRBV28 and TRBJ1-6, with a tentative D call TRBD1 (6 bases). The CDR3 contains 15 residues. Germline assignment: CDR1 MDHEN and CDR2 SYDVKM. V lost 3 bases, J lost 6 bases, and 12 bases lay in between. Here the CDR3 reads CASSFAGGLNSPLHF. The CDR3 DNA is TGTGCCAGCAGTTTTGCGGGGGGGCTTAATTCACCCCTCCACTTT.

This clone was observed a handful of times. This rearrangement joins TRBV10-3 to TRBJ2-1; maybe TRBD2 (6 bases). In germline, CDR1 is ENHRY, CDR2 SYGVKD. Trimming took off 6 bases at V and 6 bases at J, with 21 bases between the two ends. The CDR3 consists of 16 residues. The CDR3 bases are TGTGCCATCAGAGGTCCAGGGAGTACCGGGGGCAATGAGCAGTTCTTC. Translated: CAIRGPGSTGGNEQFF.

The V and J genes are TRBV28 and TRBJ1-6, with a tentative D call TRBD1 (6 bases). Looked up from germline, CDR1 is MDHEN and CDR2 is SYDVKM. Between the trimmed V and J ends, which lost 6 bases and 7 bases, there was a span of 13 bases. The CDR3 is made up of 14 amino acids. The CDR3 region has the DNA TGTGCCAGCAGCTACCGAAGGGGGAATTCACCCCTCCACTTT. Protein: CASSYRRGNSPLHF.

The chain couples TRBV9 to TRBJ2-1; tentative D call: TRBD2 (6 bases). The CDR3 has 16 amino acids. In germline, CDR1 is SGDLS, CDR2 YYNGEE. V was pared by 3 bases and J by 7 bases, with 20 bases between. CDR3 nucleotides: TGTGCCAGCAGCGCTGCCCGACTAGTTATCGGTAATGAGCAGTTCTTC. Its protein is CASSAARLVIGNEQFF. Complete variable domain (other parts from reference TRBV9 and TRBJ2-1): DSGVTQTPKHLITATGQRVTLRCSPRSGDLSVYWYQQSLDQGLQFLIQYYNGEERAKGNILERFSAQQFPDLHSELNLSSLELGDSALYFCASSAARLVIGNEQFFGPGTRLTVL.

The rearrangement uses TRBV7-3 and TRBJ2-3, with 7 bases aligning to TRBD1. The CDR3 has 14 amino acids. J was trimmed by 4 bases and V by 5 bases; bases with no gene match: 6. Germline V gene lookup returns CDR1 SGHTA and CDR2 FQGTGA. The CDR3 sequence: CASSADRVADTQYF. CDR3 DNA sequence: TGTGCCAGCAGCGCCGACAGGGTTGCAGATACGCAGTATTTT.

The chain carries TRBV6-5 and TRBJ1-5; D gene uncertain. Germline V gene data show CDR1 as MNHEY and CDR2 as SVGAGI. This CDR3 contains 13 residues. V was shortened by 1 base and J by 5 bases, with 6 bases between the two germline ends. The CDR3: CASSYYSDQPQHF. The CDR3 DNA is TGTGCCAGCAGTTACTATAGTGATCAGCCCCAGCATTTT.

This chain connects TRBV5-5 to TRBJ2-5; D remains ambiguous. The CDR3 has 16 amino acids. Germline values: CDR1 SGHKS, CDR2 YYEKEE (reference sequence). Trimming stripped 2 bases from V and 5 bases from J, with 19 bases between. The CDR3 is CASSFLPTDHKETQYF. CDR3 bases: TGTGCCAGCAGCTTTCTTCCGACTGATCATAAGGAGACCCAGTACTTC.

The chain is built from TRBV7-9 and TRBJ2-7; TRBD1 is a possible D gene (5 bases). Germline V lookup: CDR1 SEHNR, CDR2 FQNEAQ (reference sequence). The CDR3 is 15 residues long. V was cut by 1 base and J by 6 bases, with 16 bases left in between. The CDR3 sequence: CASSLGVGDASEQYF. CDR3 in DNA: TGTGCCAGCAGCTTAGGAGTAGGGGATGCGTCCGAGCAGTACTTC.

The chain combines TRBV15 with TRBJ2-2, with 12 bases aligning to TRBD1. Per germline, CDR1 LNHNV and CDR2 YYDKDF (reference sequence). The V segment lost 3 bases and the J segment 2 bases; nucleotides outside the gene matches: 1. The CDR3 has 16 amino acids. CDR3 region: CATSRGQGANTGELFF. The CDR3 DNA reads TGTGCCACCAGCAGGGGACAGGGGGCCAACACCGGGGAGCTGTTTTTT. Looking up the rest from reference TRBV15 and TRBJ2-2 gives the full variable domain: DAMVIQNPRYQVTQFGKPVTLSCSQTLNHNVMYWYQQKSSQAPKLLFHYYDKDFNNEADTPDNFQSRRPNTSFCFLDIRSPGLGDTAMYLCATSRGQGANTGELFFGEGSRLTVL.

The CDR3 spells CARSSYDLTGGNTIYF. CDR3 DNA: TGTGCCAGAAGCTCTTACGATTTGACAGGTGGAAACACCATATATTTT. The chain couples TRBV5-3 to TRBJ1-3; weak D call: TRBD1 (6 bases). TRBV5-3 is treated as an ORF (open reading frame) with a function not yet certain. The ends were cut back, 3 bases at V and 3 bases at J, with 16 bases in the middle. CDR3 length: 16 residues.

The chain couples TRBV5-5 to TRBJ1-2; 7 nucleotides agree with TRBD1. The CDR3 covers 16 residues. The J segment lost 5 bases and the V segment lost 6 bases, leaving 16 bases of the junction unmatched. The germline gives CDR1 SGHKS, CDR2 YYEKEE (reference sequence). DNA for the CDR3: TGTGCCAGCAACCAAAGGGGGCTTGGGGGATCGTATGGCTACACCTTC. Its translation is CASNQRGLGGSYGYTF.

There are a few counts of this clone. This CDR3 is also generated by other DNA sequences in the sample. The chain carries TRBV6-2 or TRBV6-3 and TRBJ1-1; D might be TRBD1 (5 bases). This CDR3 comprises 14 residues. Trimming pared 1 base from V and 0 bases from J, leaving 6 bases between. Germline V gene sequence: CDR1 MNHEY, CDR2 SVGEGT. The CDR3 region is CASSYLGVNTEAFF. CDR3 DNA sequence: TGTGCCAGCAGTTACTTAGGGGTGAACACTGAAGCTTTCTTT.

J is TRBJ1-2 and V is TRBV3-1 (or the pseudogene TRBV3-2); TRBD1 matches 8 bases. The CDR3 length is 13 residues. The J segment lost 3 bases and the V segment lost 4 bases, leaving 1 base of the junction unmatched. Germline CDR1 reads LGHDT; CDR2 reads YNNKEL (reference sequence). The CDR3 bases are TGTGCCAGCAGCCGGGGACAGGACTATGGCTACACCTTC. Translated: CASSRGQDYGYTF.

The CDR3 is CASSQASGGAYNEQFF. The DNA of the CDR3 is TGCGCCAGCAGCCAGGCCAGCGGGGGGGCATACAATGAGCAGTTCTTC. This chain joins TRBV4-3 and TRBJ2-1; 10 nucleotides align to TRBD2. V shed 3 bases and J 4 bases; nucleotides not matched to a gene: 6. Germline CDR1 is LGHNA and CDR2 is YSLEER. The CDR3 sequence is 16 residues long.

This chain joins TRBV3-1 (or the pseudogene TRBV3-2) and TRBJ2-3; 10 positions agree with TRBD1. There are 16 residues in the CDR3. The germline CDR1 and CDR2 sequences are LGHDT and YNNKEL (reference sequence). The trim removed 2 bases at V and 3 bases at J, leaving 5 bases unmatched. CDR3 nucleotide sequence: TGTGCCAGCAGCCAACCGGGACAGGGGTGGACAGATACGCAGTATTTT. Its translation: CASSQPGQGWTDTQYF.

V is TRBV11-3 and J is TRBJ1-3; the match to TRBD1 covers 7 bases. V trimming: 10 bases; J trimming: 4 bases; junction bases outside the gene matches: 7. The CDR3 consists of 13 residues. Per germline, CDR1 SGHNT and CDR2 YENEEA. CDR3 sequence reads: CATSGTEGNTIYF. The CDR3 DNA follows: TGTGCCACCTCCGGGACAGAAGGAAACACCATATATTTT.

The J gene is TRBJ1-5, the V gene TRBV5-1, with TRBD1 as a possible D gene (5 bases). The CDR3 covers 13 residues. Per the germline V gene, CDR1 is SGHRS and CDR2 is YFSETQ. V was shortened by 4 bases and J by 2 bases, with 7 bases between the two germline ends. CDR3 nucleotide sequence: TGCGCCAGCAGCATCAGGGGCAATCAGCCCCAGCATTTT. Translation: CASSIRGNQPQHF.

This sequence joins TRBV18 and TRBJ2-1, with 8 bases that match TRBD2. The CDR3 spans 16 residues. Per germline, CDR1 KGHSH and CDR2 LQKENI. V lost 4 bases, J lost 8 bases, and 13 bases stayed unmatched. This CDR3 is CASSLAVWRGADEQFF. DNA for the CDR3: TGTGCCAGCTCACTAGCTGTGTGGCGGGGGGCTGATGAGCAGTTCTTC.

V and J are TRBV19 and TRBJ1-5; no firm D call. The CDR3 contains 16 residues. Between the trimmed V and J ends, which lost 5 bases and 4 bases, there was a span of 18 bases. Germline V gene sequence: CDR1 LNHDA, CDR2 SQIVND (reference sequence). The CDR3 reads CASSPLWGGRNQPQHF. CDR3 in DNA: TGTGCCAGTAGTCCCCTTTGGGGTGGGAGGAATCAGCCCCAGCATTTT.

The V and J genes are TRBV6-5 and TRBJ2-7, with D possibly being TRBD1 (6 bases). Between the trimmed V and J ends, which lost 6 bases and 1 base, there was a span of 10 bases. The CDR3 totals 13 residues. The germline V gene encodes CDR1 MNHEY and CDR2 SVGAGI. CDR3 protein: CASRRQASYEQYF. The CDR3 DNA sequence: TGTGCCAGCAGAAGACAGGCTTCCTACGAGCAGTACTTC.

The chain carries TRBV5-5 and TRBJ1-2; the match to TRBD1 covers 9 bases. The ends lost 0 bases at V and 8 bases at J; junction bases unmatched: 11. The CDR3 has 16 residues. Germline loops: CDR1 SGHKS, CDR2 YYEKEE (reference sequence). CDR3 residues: CASSLGGLWTGDGYTF. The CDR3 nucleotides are TGTGCCAGCAGCTTGGGAGGTCTTTGGACAGGGGACGGCTACACCTTC.

The CDR3 coding sequence is TGTGCCAGTAGGGAGACAGGGATAAGCTCCTACAATGAGCAGTTCTTC. Its protein product is CASRETGISSYNEQFF. The genes are TRBV19 and TRBJ2-1; 7 bases are shared with TRBD1. This CDR3 is 16 amino acids long. Trimming cost V 6 bases and J 0 bases; bases outside gene matches: 8. CDR1 is LNHDA and CDR2 is SQIVND in the germline V gene (reference sequence).